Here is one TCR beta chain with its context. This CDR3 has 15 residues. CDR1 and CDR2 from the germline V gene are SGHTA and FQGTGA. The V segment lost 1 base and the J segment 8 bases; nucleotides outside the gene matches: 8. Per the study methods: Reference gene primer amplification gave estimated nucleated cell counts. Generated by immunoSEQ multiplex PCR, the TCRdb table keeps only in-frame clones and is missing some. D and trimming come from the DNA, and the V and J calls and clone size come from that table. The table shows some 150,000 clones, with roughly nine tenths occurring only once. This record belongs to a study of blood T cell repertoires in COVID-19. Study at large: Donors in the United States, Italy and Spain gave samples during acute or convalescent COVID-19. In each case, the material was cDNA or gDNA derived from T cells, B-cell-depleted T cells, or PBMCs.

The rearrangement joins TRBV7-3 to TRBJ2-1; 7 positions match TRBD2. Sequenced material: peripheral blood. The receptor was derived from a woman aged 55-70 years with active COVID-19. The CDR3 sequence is CASSLRLANVDEQFF. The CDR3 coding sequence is TGTGCCAGCAGCTTAAGACTAGCCAACGTCGATGAGCAGTTCTTC.